Below, one T cell receptor beta chain is given with its context. CDR1 and CDR2 (germline): SGHVS, FQNEAQ. CDR3 length equals 13 residues. V was clipped by 0 bases and J by 2 bases, with 5 bases between them. These data belong to a study of tumor-infiltrating lymphocytes in oesophageal squamous cell carcinoma. TCRdb used MiXCR to reprocess the PCR reads, holding one entry per CDR3 protein. The table records approximately 12,000 distinct CDR3 sequences, 50% to 65% of them present only once. What was sequenced was esophageal tumor tissue. This chain joins TRBV7-8 and TRBJ2-7; D is unresolved. This TCR came from a male donor with esophageal squamous cell carcinoma. The CDR3 here is CASSLATTYEQYF. The CDR3 DNA follows: TGTGCCAGCAGCTTAGCTACGACCTACGAGCAGTACTTC.